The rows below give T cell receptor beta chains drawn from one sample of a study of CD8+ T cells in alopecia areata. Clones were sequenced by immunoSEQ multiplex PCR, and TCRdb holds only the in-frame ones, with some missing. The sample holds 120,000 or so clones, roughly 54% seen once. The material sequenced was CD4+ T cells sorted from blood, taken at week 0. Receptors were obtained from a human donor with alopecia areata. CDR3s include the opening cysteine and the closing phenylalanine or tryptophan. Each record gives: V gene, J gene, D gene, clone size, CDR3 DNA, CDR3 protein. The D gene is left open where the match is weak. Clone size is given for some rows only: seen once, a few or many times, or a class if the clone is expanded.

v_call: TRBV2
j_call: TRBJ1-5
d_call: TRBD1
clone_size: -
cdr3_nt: TGTGCCACCTCGAGCGGGACAGGCGATCAGCCCCAGCATTTT
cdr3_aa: CATSSGTGDQPQHF

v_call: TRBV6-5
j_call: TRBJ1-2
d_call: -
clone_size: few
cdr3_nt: TGTGCCAGCGGTCGGGGACCTTATGGCTACACCTTC
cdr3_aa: CASGRGPYGYTF

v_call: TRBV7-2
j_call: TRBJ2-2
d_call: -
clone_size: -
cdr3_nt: TGTGCCAGCAGCTTTCCTGGCCGGAACACCGGGGAGCTGTTTTTT
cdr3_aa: CASSFPGRNTGELFF

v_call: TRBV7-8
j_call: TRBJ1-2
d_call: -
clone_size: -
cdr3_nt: TGTGCCAGCAGCTTAGTCGGGGGCGAGGGCTATGGCTACACCTTC
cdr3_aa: CASSLVGGEGYGYTF

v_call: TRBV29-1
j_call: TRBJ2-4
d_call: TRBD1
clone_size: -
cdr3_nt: TGCAGCGTTGATCCGACAGGGGCAATGGGCATTCAGTACTTC
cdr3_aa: CSVDPTGAMGIQYF

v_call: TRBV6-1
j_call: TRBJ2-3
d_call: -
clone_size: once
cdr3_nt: TGTGCCGGAAAAAGCCCCATTCGCACAGATACGCAGTATTTT
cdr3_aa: CAGKSPIRTDTQYF

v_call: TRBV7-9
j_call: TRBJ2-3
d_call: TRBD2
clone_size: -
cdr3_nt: TGTGCCAGCAGCTTTACTAGCGGGAGGGCCGCGAACACAGATACGCAGTATTTT
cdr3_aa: CASSFTSGRAANTDTQYF

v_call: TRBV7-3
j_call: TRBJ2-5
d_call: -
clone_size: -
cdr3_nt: TGTGCCAGCAGCTCAGGAGGAGAGACCCAGTACTTC
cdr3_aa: CASSSGGETQYF

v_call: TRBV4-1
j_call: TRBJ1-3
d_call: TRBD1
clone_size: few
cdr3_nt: TGCGCCAGCAGCCTAGCCGGGACAGGGGGCGCGGACACCATATATTTT
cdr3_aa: CASSLAGTGGADTIYF

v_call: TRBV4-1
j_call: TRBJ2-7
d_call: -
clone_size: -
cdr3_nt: TGCGCCAGCAGCCAAGCTCACGGATCCTACGAGCAGTACTTC
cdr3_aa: CASSQAHGSYEQYF

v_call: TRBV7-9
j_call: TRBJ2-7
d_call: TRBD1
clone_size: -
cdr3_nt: TGTGCCAGCCATGCGGGACAGGGGGCCCACGAGCAGTACTTC
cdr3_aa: CASHAGQGAHEQYF

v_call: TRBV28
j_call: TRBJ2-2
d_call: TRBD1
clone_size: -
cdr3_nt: TGTGCCAGCAAAGGGACAGGGGGGAACACCGGGGAGCTGTTTTTT
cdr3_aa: CASKGTGGNTGELFF

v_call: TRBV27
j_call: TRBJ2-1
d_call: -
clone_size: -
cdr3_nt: TGTGCCAGCAGTAGGAGAGCCTCCTACAATGAGCAGTTCTTC
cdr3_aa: CASSRRASYNEQFF

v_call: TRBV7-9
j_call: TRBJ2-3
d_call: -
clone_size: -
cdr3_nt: TGTGCCAGCAGCTTAGCACTACCTGGGGGAGATACGCAGTATTTT
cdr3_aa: CASSLALPGGDTQYF

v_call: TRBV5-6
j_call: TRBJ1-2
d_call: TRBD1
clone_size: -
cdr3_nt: TGTGCCAGCAGCTCGACGACAGGGGAGGATGGCTACACCTTC
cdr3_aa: CASSSTTGEDGYTF

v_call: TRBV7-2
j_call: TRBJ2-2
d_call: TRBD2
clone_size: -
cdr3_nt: TGTGCCAGCTCCCCGGGACTAGCAAACACCGGGGAGCTGTTTTTT
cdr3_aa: CASSPGLANTGELFF

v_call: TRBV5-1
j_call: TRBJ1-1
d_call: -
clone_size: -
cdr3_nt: TGCGCCAGCTCCGACCGGACAGTCGGGGGGGCTTTCTTT
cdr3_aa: CASSDRTVGGAFF

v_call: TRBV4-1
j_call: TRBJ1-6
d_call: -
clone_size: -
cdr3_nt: TGCGCCAGCAGCATGACCGGGACACAGAATTCACCCCTCCACTTT
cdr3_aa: CASSMTGTQNSPLHF

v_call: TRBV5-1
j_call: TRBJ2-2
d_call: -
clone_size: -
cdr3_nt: TGCGCCAGCAGCTTGAATCCGAACACCGGGGAGCTGTTTTTT
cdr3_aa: CASSLNPNTGELFF

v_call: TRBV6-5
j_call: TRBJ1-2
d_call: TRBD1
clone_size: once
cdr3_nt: TGTGCCAGCACCCTTAGACAGGGTACTAACTATGGCTACACCTTC
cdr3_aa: CASTLRQGTNYGYTF

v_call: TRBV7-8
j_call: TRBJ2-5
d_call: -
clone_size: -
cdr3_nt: TGTGCCAGCAGCTACCAGGGGCCCCAGCGGACCCAGTACTTC
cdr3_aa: CASSYQGPQRTQYF

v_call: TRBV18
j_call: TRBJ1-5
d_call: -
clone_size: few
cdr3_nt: TGTGCCAGCTCACCTGTTCAGGGCAGCAATCAGCCCCAGCATTTT
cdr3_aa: CASSPVQGSNQPQHF

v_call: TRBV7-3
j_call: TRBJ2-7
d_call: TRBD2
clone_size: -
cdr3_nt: TGTGCCAGCAGCCCCGCAGCGGGGCCCTACGAGCAGTACTTC
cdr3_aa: CASSPAAGPYEQYF

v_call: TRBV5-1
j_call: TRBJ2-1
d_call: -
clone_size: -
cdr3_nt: TGCGCCAGCAGTTTTGATTCGGGAGTACTGTTCTTC
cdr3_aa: CASSFDSGVLFF

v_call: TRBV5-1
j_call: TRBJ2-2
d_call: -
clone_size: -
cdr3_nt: TGCGCCAGCAGCCCCGACTCGAACACCGGGGAGCTGTTTTTT
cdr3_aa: CASSPDSNTGELFF

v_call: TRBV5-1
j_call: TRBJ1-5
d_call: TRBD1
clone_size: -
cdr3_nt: TGCGCCAGCAGCTGGGAGGGACAGGGCCCCTCTCATTTT
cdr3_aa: CASSWEGQGPSHF

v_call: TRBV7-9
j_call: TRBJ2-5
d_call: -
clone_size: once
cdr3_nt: TGTGCCAGCAGCTCATTTTCTGGAGGGGGCGGAGAGACCCAGTACTTC
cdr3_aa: CASSSFSGGGGETQYF

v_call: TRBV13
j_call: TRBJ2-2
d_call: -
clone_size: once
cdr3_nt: TGTGCCAGCAGCTTACGGGGAATGGAGCTGTTTTTT
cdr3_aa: CASSLRGMELFF

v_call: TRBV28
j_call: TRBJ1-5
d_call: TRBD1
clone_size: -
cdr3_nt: TGTGCCAGCAACCCCCCGGACAGGGAGAATCAGCCCCAGCATTTT
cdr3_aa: CASNPPDRENQPQHF

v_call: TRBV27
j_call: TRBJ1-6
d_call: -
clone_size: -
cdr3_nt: TGTGCCAGCAGTCAGCCGGGAGGCCTGACTTCACCCCTCCACTTT
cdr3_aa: CASSQPGGLTSPLHF

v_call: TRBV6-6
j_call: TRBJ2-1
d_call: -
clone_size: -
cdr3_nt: TGTGCCAGCAATGCGGGGAGCTCCTACAATGAGCAGTTCTTC
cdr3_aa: CASNAGSSYNEQFF

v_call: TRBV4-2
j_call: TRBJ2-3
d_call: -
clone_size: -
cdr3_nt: TGTGCCAGCAGCCAAGAGGTCACACACACAGATACGCAGTATTTT
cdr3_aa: CASSQEVTHTDTQYF

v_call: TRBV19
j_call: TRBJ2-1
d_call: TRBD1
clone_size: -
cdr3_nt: TGTGCCAGTAGCCATCGACAGGGGGATGAGCAGTTCTTC
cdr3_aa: CASSHRQGDEQFF

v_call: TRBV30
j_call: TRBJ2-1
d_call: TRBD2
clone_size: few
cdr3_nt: TGTGCCTGGTCTGGGGGGGTGGTCAATGAGCAGTTCTTC
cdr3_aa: CAWSGGVVNEQFF

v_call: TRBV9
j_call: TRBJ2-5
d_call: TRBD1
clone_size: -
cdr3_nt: TGTGCCAGCAGCCCGACAGGGAACCAAGAGACCCAGTACTTC
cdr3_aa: CASSPTGNQETQYF

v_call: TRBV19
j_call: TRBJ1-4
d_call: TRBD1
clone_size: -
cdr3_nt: TGTGCCAGTAGTCCGCGACAGGGGAAGGAAAAACTGTTTTTT
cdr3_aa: CASSPRQGKEKLFF

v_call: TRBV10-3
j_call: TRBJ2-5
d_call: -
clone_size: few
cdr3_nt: TGTGCCATCAGTGAGTCGGGAGAGACCCAGTACTTC
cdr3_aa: CAISESGETQYF

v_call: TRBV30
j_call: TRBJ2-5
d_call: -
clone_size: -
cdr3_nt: TGTGCCTGGAGTCCCGGAGCCCACCAAGAGACCCAGTACTTC
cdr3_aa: CAWSPGAHQETQYF

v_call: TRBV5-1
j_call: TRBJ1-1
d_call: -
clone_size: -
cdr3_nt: TGCGCCAGCAGCTTGCAGGGAGGGGACACTGAAGCTTTCTTT
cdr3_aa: CASSLQGGDTEAFF

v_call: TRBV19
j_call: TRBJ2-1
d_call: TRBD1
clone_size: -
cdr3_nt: TGTGCCATTGGGGCAGGGGGTGGTGAGCAGTTCTTC
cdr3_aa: CAIGAGGGEQFF

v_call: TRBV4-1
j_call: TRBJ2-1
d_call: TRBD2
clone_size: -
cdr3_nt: TGCGCCAGCAGCCAAGATCGGGGGGGCTCCTACAATGAGCAGTTCTTC
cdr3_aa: CASSQDRGGSYNEQFF

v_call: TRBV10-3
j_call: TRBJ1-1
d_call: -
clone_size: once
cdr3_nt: TGTGCCATCAGGCCAACGGCCACTGAAGCTTTCTTT
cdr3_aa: CAIRPTATEAFF

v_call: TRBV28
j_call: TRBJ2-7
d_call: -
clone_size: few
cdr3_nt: TGTGCCAGCAGTTCTCCCAGCTCCTACGAGCAGTACTTC
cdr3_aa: CASSSPSSYEQYF

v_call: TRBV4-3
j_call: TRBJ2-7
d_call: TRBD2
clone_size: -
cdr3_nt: TGCGCCAGCAGCCGAACTAGCGGGGGACTCTACGAGCAGTACTTC
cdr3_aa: CASSRTSGGLYEQYF

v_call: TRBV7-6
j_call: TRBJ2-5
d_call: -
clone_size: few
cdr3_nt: TGTGCCAGCAGCTTACTCGGGGGCCAAGAGACCCAGTACTTC
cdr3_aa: CASSLLGGQETQYF

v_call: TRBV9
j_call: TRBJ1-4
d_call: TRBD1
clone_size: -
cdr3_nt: TGTGCCAGCAGCGTCCAGGGGGCGTCTGAAAAACTGTTTTTT
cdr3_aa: CASSVQGASEKLFF

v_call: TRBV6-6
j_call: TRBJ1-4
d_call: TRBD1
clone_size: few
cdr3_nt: TGTGCCAGCAGCTATAGGGACAGTAATGAAAAACTGTTTTTT
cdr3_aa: CASSYRDSNEKLFF

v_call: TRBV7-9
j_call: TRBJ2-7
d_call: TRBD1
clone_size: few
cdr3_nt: TGTGCCAGCAGCCCGTCCGGACAGGAACCCGAGCAGTACTTC
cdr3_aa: CASSPSGQEPEQYF

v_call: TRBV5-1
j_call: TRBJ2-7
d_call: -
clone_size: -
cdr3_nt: TGCGCCAGCAGCGCGAGTACTCGGTACGAGCAGTACTTC
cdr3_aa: CASSASTRYEQYF

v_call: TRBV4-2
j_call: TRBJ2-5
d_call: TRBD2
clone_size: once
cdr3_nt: TGTGCCAGCAGCCACCCTGGCGGGGGGACGCAAGAGACCCAGTACTTC
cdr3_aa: CASSHPGGGTQETQYF

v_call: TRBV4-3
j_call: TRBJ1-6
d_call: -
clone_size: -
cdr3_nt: TGCGCCAGCAGCCAAGATCCCTTTCTCCCGTCCCTCCACTTT
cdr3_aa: CASSQDPFLPSLHF

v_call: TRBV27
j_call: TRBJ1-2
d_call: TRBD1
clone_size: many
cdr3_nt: TGTGCCAGCAGTTTATCGAACAGGGGGCTAGGTGGCTACACCTTC
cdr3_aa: CASSLSNRGLGGYTF

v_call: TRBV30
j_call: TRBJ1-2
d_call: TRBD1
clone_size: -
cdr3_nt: TGTGCCTGGAGTACGGACAGGAACTATGGCTACACCTTC
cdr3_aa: CAWSTDRNYGYTF

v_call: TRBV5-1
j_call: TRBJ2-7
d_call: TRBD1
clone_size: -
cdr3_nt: TGCGCCAGCAGCTTGGCAGTTCGGGACAGTCGCGACGAGCAGTACTTC
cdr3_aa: CASSLAVRDSRDEQYF

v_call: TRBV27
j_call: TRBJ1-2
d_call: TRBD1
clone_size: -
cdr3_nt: TGTGCCAGCAGTTCGTCGGGACAGGGTGAAAGCTATGGCTACACCTTC
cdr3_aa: CASSSSGQGESYGYTF

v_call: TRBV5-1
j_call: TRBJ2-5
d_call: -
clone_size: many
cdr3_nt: TGCGCCAGCAGCTTAAGGGGCGGGGAGACCCAGTACTTC
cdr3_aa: CASSLRGGETQYF

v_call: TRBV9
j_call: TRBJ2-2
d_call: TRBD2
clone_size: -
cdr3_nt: TGTGCCAGTGTTCGTGATAGCGGGGGAGTAGACACCGGGGAGCTGTTTTTT
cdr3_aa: CASVRDSGGVDTGELFF

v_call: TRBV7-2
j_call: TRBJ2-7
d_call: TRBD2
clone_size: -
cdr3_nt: TGTGCCAGCAGTCTAACTAGCGGAATTGAGGGCTACGAGCAGTACTTC
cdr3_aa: CASSLTSGIEGYEQYF

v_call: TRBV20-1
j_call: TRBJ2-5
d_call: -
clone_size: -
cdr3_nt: TGCAGTGGGTCCCCTAAAGAGACCCAGTACTTC
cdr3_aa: CSGSPKETQYF